The 14 T cell receptor beta chains below all came from one sample that was sequenced in a study of blood T cell repertoires in COVID-19. TCRdb's table, derived via immunoSEQ multiplex PCR, lists solely in-frame clones and lacks some. The sample lists roughly 100,000 clones, about nine tenths occurring once. Sequencing used peripheral blood. These receptors were collected from a man aged 45 to 65 with acute or convalescent COVID-19.

The genes are TRBV18 and TRBJ1-5, with TRBD1 matching 8 bases. V lost 2 bases to trimming and J lost 0 bases; unmatched junction nucleotides: 3. Germline V gives CDR1 KGHSH, CDR2 LQKENI. The CDR3 totals 16 residues. CDR3 residues: CASSPAGGNSNQPQHF. In DNA, the CDR3 is TGTGCCAGCTCACCAGCAGGGGGCAATAGCAATCAGCCCCAGCATTTT.

The sample holds one count of this clone. This chain links TRBV5-6 with TRBJ1-2; D not certain. V lost 0 bases and J lost 0, with 6 bases in between. CDR1 SGHDT and CDR2 YYEEEE come from the germline V gene. The CDR3 is 14 amino acids. The DNA for the CDR3 is TGTGCCAGCAGCTTGGACGGAGCTAACTATGGCTACACCTTC. It is translated as CASSLDGANYGYTF.

V is TRBV9 and J is TRBJ1-1; tentative D call: TRBD1 (6 bases). With 4 bases removed from V and 4 bases from J, the gap between germline ends came to 11 bases. The CDR3 totals 13 residues. Germline CDR1 reads SGDLS; CDR2 reads YYNGEE. The CDR3, as DNA: TGTGCCAGCAGCCTACAGGGTAGCACTGAAGCTTTCTTT. This encodes CASSLQGSTEAFF.

V gene TRBV9 combines with J gene TRBJ2-7; D may be TRBD1 (5 bases). Trimming pared 4 bases from V and 6 bases from J, leaving 11 bases between. Looked up from germline, CDR1 is SGDLS and CDR2 is YYNGEE. CDR3 length equals 12 residues. CDR3 nucleotide sequence: TGTGCCAGCAGCCCAACAAGGGGCGAGCAGTACTTC. It encodes CASSPTRGEQYF.

The chain is built from TRBV28 and TRBJ1-5; 9 bases match TRBD1. The CDR3 loop spans 18 amino acids. Per the germline V gene, CDR1 is MDHEN and CDR2 is SYDVKM. With 3 bases clipped from V and 0 bases from J, the junction kept 9 bases outside the gene matches. The CDR3, as DNA: TGTGCCAGCAGTTTGAAGACAGGGGGACGTTATAGCAATCAGCCCCAGCATTTT. The encoded protein is CASSLKTGGRYSNQPQHF.

The CDR3 spells CASSFRANTGELFF. CDR3 bases: TGTGCCAGCAGCTTCAGGGCGAACACCGGGGAGCTGTTTTTT. The V call is TRBV7-9, the J call TRBJ2-2; D perhaps matches TRBD1 (5 bases). The ends were cut back, 3 bases at V and 0 bases at J, with 5 bases in the middle. This CDR3 has 14 amino acids. The germline gives CDR1 SEHNR, CDR2 FQNEAQ (reference sequence).

The J gene is TRBJ1-1, the V gene TRBV24-1; D gene ambiguous. The CDR3 is made up of 14 amino acids. The germline V gene encodes CDR1 KGHDR and CDR2 SFDVKD. The V gene lost 3 bases and the J gene lost 5 bases, with 12 bases spanning the gap. The CDR3 here is CATSDTRTGTEAFF. The CDR3 DNA is TGTGCCACCAGTGATACCCGGACGGGGACTGAAGCTTTCTTT.

This clone was observed once. The chain employs TRBV6-5 and TRBJ2-1, with TRBD2 matching 10 bases. Per germline, CDR1 MNHEY and CDR2 SVGAGI. V shed 5 bases and J 6 bases; nucleotides not matched to a gene: 4. The CDR3 length is 14 residues. The DNA of the CDR3 is TGTGCCAGCAGTCTCGGGACTAGCGTCAATGAGCAGTTCTTC. Protein: CASSLGTSVNEQFF.

The sample holds one count of this clone. CDR3 in amino acids: CASSFPGQGNYGYTF. As DNA, the CDR3 is TGTGCCAGCAGTTTCCCGGGACAGGGTAACTATGGCTACACCTTC. The chain has TRBV28 and TRBJ1-2; 9 bases line up with TRBD1. Germline values: CDR1 MDHEN, CDR2 SYDVKM. The CDR3 has 15 amino acids. The V gene end was trimmed by 3 bases and the J gene end by 1 base; junction bases not matched to a gene: 3.

The chain combines TRBV19 with TRBJ1-1; D is unresolved. Between the trimmed V and J ends, which lost 8 bases and 0 bases, there was a span of 13 bases. The CDR3 covers 14 residues. Germline CDR1 is LNHDA and CDR2 is SQIVND (reference sequence). CDR3 sequence (DNA): TGTGCCAGTTCCATAGACACGGTGAACACTGAAGCTTTCTTT. The encoded protein is CASSIDTVNTEAFF.

The chain is built from TRBV7-9 and TRBJ2-7, with D unclear. The V end lost 2 bases, the J end lost 4 bases, and 9 bases lay between the germline ends. From germline, CDR1 is SEHNR and CDR2 FQNEAQ (reference sequence). The CDR3 totals 13 residues. The DNA for the CDR3 is TGTGCCAGCAGCTTACCCGGTCCATACGAGCAGTACTTC. Its protein is CASSLPGPYEQYF.

The chain couples TRBV6-5 to TRBJ2-2, with D perhaps matching TRBD2 (6 bases). V was shortened by 7 bases and J by 6 bases, with 15 bases between the two germline ends. Germline V gene data show CDR1 as MNHEY and CDR2 as SVGAGI. The CDR3 length is 14 residues. The CDR3 is CASTISRGSGELFF. CDR3 in DNA: TGTGCCAGCACCATCTCCCGGGGGTCCGGGGAGCTGTTTTTT.

The gene calls are TRBV28 and TRBJ1-1, with 11 bases matching TRBD1. From germline, CDR1 is MDHEN and CDR2 SYDVKM. Trimming cost V 6 bases and J 5 bases; bases outside gene matches: 5. The CDR3 length is 14 residues. The CDR3 region is CASSRTGGRTEAFF. The CDR3 nucleotides read TGTGCCAGCAGCCGGACAGGGGGCCGGACTGAAGCTTTCTTT.

The chain's CDR3 is CASSSLQGTEAFF. CDR3 bases: TGTGCCAGTAGTTCCCTACAGGGAACTGAAGCTTTCTTT. The rearrangement joins TRBV19 to TRBJ1-1; possible D gene TRBD1, 6 bases. V shed 5 bases and J shed 5 bases, with 12 bases lying between them. The CDR3 has 13 residues. Germline lookup yields CDR1 LNHDA and CDR2 SQIVND (reference sequence).